This T cell receptor beta chain was profiled in a study of blood T cell repertoires in COVID-19. Germline V CDR1 and CDR2: MDHEN, SYDVKM. CDR3 size: 14 residues. J lost 2 bases, V lost 3 bases, and 4 bases had no gene match. How the authors handled the data: The authors estimated nucleated cell counts from reference gene primer amplification. TCRdb's copy holds only in-frame clones and misses some; the assay was immunoSEQ multiplex PCR. D and trimming were read from the DNA, whereas the V and J calls and clone size are those reported in that table. This sample has 100,000 to 150,000 clones, with 70% to 90% found just once. Individuals aged about 18 to 90 years were recruited from 20 to 25 US areas. Allocation to cohorts depended on clinical history reported by the participants.

This chain joins TRBV28 and TRBJ2-7, with 7 bases fitting TRBD1. The specimen was PBMCs or T cells enriched from blood (not recorded which). The TCR sequence derives from a woman aged 45-59 years who had recovered from COVID-19. The CDR3 loop is CASSFSDRPYEQYF. DNA of the CDR3: TGTGCCAGCAGTTTTTCGGACAGGCCCTACGAGCAGTACTTC. Full variable domain (rest looked up from reference TRBV28 and TRBJ2-7): DVKVTQSSRYLVKRTGEKVFLECVQDMDHENMFWYRQDPGLGLRLIYFSYDVKMKEKGDIPEGYSVSREKKERFSLILESASTNQTSMYLCASSFSDRPYEQYFGPGTRLTVT.